These T cell receptor beta chains were read from a single sample in a study of OX40 agonist ivuxolimab in advanced cancers. Sequenced by immunoSEQ multiplex PCR; TCRdb stores in-frame clones only, minus some. The sample shows more than 60,000 clones, around 85% of them seen only once. The starting material was CD4+ or CD8+ T cells sorted from blood, obtained in a trial of the OX40 agonist ivuxolimab. All receptors derive from an adult with an advanced solid tumor such as melanoma, head and neck, liver or kidney cancer. CDR3s include the opening cysteine and the closing phenylalanine or tryptophan. The D gene is left open where the match is weak. Not every row has a clone size; where given, it reads once, few, many or a size class.

CDR3aa: CASIRFGQETQYF
CDR3nt: TGTGCCAGCATCCGGTTCGGTCAAGAGACCCAGTACTTC
abundance: .
v_gene: TRBV2
d_gene: .
j_gene: TRBJ2-5

CDR3aa: CASSPNLAGGAYNEQFF
CDR3nt: TGTGCCAGCAGCCCCAATCTAGCGGGAGGAGCCTACAATGAGCAGTTCTTC
abundance: once
v_gene: TRBV11-2
d_gene: TRBD2
j_gene: TRBJ2-1

CDR3aa: CASKGLAVTDTQYF
CDR3nt: TGTGCCAGCAAGGGACTAGCGGTCACAGATACGCAGTATTTT
abundance: .
v_gene: TRBV27
d_gene: TRBD2
j_gene: TRBJ2-3

CDR3aa: CASSLAGRGATTDTQYF
CDR3nt: TGTGCCAGCTCCCTAGCAGGGAGAGGGGCCACCACAGATACGCAGTATTTT
abundance: .
v_gene: TRBV18
d_gene: .
j_gene: TRBJ2-3

CDR3aa: CASSIVGLALNTGELFF
CDR3nt: TGTGCCAGTAGTATAGTGGGACTAGCGCTGAACACCGGGGAGCTGTTTTTT
abundance: .
v_gene: TRBV19
d_gene: TRBD2
j_gene: TRBJ2-2

CDR3aa: CASSIGPQNSNQPQHF
CDR3nt: TGTGCCAGTAGTATCGGGCCCCAGAATAGCAATCAGCCCCAGCATTTT
abundance: .
v_gene: TRBV19
d_gene: .
j_gene: TRBJ1-5

CDR3aa: CASSLTPGVQETQYF
CDR3nt: TGTGCCAGCAGCTTAACCCCGGGAGTCCAAGAGACCCAGTACTTC
abundance: .
v_gene: TRBV7-2
d_gene: .
j_gene: TRBJ2-5

CDR3aa: CASRLGRGSETQYF
CDR3nt: TGTGCCAGCAGACTGGGCAGGGGGTCGGAGACCCAGTACTTC
abundance: .
v_gene: TRBV27
d_gene: TRBD1
j_gene: TRBJ2-5

CDR3aa: CASSQVEFGTRINEQFF
CDR3nt: TGCGCCAGCAGCCAAGTGGAATTCGGGACTCGCATCAATGAGCAGTTCTTC
abundance: .
v_gene: TRBV4-1
d_gene: .
j_gene: TRBJ2-1

CDR3aa: CASSVQVRGSPLHF
CDR3nt: TGTGCCAGCAGCGTTCAGGTTAGGGGCTCACCCCTCCACTTT
abundance: .
v_gene: TRBV11-2
d_gene: .
j_gene: TRBJ1-6

CDR3aa: CASSLQGKETQYF
CDR3nt: TGCGCCAGCAGCTTACAGGGGAAAGAGACCCAGTACTTC
abundance: .
v_gene: TRBV5-1
d_gene: TRBD1
j_gene: TRBJ2-5

CDR3aa: CASSLLGGRSTDTQYF
CDR3nt: TGCGCCAGCAGCTTGCTGGGGGGACGAAGCACAGATACGCAGTATTTT
abundance: .
v_gene: TRBV5-1
d_gene: .
j_gene: TRBJ2-3

CDR3aa: CASSLQGPRETQYF
CDR3nt: TGTGCCAGCAGCCTACAGGGGCCGAGGGAGACCCAGTACTTC
abundance: .
v_gene: TRBV7-3
d_gene: TRBD1
j_gene: TRBJ2-5

CDR3aa: CASRPERRGTDTQYF
CDR3nt: TGTGCAAGTCGCCCCGAGCGGAGGGGAACAGATACGCAGTATTTT
abundance: .
v_gene: TRBV12-2
d_gene: .
j_gene: TRBJ2-3

CDR3aa: CATSSRGDTEAFF
CDR3nt: TGTGCCACCTCGTCTAGGGGCGACACTGAAGCTTTCTTT
abundance: few
v_gene: TRBV19
d_gene: .
j_gene: TRBJ1-1

CDR3aa: CASSGQPNQPQHF
CDR3nt: TGTGCCAGCAGTGGGCAGCCCAATCAGCCCCAGCATTTT
abundance: .
v_gene: TRBV6-1
d_gene: .
j_gene: TRBJ1-5

CDR3aa: CASGLMTGNQPQHF
CDR3nt: TGTGCTAGTGGTTTGATGACTGGGAATCAGCCCCAGCATTTT
abundance: .
v_gene: TRBV12-5
d_gene: .
j_gene: TRBJ1-5

CDR3aa: CATRGDGEKLFF
CDR3nt: TGTGCCACCCGAGGTGACGGCGAAAAACTGTTTTTT
abundance: .
v_gene: TRBV19
d_gene: .
j_gene: TRBJ1-4

CDR3aa: CSVETGTSGTDTQYF
CDR3nt: TGCAGCGTTGAAACAGGGACTAGCGGCACAGATACGCAGTATTTT
abundance: .
v_gene: TRBV29-1
d_gene: TRBD2
j_gene: TRBJ2-3

CDR3aa: CASSDGYQPQHF
CDR3nt: TGTGCCAGTAGTGACGGATATCAGCCCCAGCATTTT
abundance: few
v_gene: TRBV19
d_gene: .
j_gene: TRBJ1-5

CDR3aa: CAWSPGSGYTF
CDR3nt: TGTGCCTGGAGTCCGGGTTCTGGCTACACCTTC
abundance: .
v_gene: TRBV30
d_gene: .
j_gene: TRBJ1-2

CDR3aa: CASSEDREQEKLFF
CDR3nt: TGTGCCAGCAGTGAGGACAGGGAGCAAGAAAAACTGTTTTTT
abundance: medium-sized
v_gene: TRBV2
d_gene: TRBD1
j_gene: TRBJ1-4

CDR3aa: CASSVEDWQEQFF
CDR3nt: TGTGCCAGCAGCGTCGAGGACTGGCAAGAGCAGTTCTTC
abundance: .
v_gene: TRBV9
d_gene: .
j_gene: TRBJ2-1

CDR3aa: CASSASPRDTEAFF
CDR3nt: TGTGCCAGCAGCGCCAGCCCCAGGGACACTGAAGCTTTCTTT
abundance: .
v_gene: TRBV9
d_gene: .
j_gene: TRBJ1-1

CDR3aa: CASSRTGSEKLFF
CDR3nt: TGTGCCAGCAGTCGGACAGGGAGTGAAAAACTGTTTTTT
abundance: .
v_gene: TRBV6-1
d_gene: TRBD1
j_gene: TRBJ1-4

CDR3aa: CASSGTAGPWETQYF
CDR3nt: TGTGCCAGCAGTGGGACGGCGGGGCCTTGGGAGACCCAGTACTTC
abundance: .
v_gene: TRBV6-5
d_gene: .
j_gene: TRBJ2-5

CDR3aa: CASSPGPEAFF
CDR3nt: TGTGCCAGCTCACCCGGCCCTGAAGCTTTCTTT
abundance: .
v_gene: TRBV18
d_gene: .
j_gene: TRBJ1-1

CDR3aa: CASIGAGGELFF
CDR3nt: TGTGCCAGCATAGGGGCCGGCGGGGAGCTGTTTTTT
abundance: .
v_gene: TRBV28
d_gene: .
j_gene: TRBJ2-2

CDR3aa: CASSQGGWGNTEAFF
CDR3nt: TGTGCCAGCAGCCAAGGAGGATGGGGGAACACTGAAGCTTTCTTT
abundance: .
v_gene: TRBV4-2
d_gene: .
j_gene: TRBJ1-1

CDR3aa: CASSLGHRGIYGYTF
CDR3nt: TGTGCCAGCAGCTTAGGGCATAGGGGGATCTATGGCTACACCTTC
abundance: .
v_gene: TRBV11-2
d_gene: .
j_gene: TRBJ1-2

CDR3aa: CASSWTGGATNEKLFF
CDR3nt: TGTGCCAGCAGCTGGACAGGGGGCGCAACTAATGAAAAACTGTTTTTT
abundance: .
v_gene: TRBV7-2
d_gene: TRBD1
j_gene: TRBJ1-4

CDR3aa: CAISEKDGYTEAFF
CDR3nt: TGTGCCATCAGTGAAAAGGACGGTTATACTGAAGCTTTCTTT
abundance: .
v_gene: TRBV10-3
d_gene: .
j_gene: TRBJ1-1